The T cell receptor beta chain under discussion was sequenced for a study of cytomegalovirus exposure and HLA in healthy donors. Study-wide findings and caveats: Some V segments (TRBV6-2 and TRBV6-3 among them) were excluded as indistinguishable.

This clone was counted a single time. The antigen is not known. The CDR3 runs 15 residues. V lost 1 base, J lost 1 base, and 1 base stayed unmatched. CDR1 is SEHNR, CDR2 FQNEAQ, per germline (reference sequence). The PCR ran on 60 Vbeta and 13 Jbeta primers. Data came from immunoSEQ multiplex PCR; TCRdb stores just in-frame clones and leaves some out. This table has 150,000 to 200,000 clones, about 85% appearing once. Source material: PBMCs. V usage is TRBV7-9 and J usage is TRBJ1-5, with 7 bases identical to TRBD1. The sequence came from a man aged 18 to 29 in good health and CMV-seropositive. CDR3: CASSLGDRSNQPQHF. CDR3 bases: TGTGCCAGCAGCTTAGGGGACAGAAGCAATCAGCCCCAGCATTTT.